This TCR beta chain is drawn from a study of metastatic and nonmetastatic thyroid tumors. TCRdb reanalyzed the PCR reads via MiXCR. Among roughly 8,400 clones listed, over 25% were seen once. This clone showed up just a few times. Thyroid surgery was performed in patients who had received no treatment beforehand. Germline CDR1 and CDR2: SGHVS and FQNEAQ. Trimming took 5 bases from V and 6 from J; bases not matched to a gene: 6. The CDR3 is 14 residues long. The clonotype comes from a female donor with papillary thyroid cancer or a benign thyroid nodule (not recorded which). Some clones in this sample may be carry-over from other donors' samples. The sequencing sample was made of tumor tissue. This chain connects TRBV7-8 to TRBJ2-7; 11 bases line up with TRBD1. CDR3 amino acids: CASSPRTGGGEQYF. The CDR3 DNA sequence: TGTGCCAGCAGCCCCAGGACAGGGGGCGGCGAGCAGTACTTC. The complete variable domain, with remaining parts taken from reference TRBV7-8 and TRBJ2-7, reads GAGVSQSPRYKVAKRGQDVALRCDPISGHVSLFWYQQALGQGPEFLTYFQNEAQLDKSGLPSDRFFAERPEGSVSTLKIQRTQQEDSAVYLCASSPRTGGGEQYFGPGTRLTVT.